This passage covers 10 T cell receptor beta chains from one sample sequenced in a study of human T cells and chemical hapten exposure. TCRdb passed the RACE reads through MiXCR, listing each CDR3 protein once. The sample lists approximately 44,000 distinct CDR3 sequences, around 4.5% occurring once. Time point indicated: healthy volunteer bleed at 2 weeks. Total RNA was isolated from whole blood that had not been fractionated. Sequencing input: whole blood. The receptor set was obtained from a human donor in good health. Some clones in this sample may be carry-over from other donors' samples.

Many counts were recorded for this clonotype. V usage is TRBV29-1 and J usage is TRBJ2-7, with 8 positions matching TRBD2. The CDR3 length is 14 residues. In germline, CDR1 is SQVTM, CDR2 ANQGSEA. V was pared by 7 bases and J by 4 bases, with 12 bases of the junction left unmatched. The CDR3 DNA sequence: TGCAGCGCCCGGGGGGGCGGGAGCCAATACGAGCAGTACTTC. This codes for CSARGGGSQYEQYF.

This clonotype was counted at least ten times. The chain carries TRBV12-3 or TRBV12-4 and TRBJ1-5; 7 bases match TRBD1. The CDR3 extends over 15 amino acids. V was pared by 6 bases and J by 1 base, with 6 bases of the junction left unmatched. The CDR3 DNA reads as TGTGCCAGCAGCCGACAGGGAGGGAGCAATCAGCCCCAGCATTTT. Amino acid sequence: CASSRQGGSNQPQHF.

This clonotype showed up many times. This chain connects TRBV3-1 to TRBJ2-1, with 8 positions matching TRBD2. This CDR3 has 17 amino acids. CDR1 is LGHDT and CDR2 is YNNKEL in the germline V gene (reference sequence). V lost 0 bases, J lost 2 bases, and 6 bases stayed unmatched. CDR3 coding DNA: TGTGCCAGCAGCCAAGACGGGGGCGGGAGGCCCTACAATGAGCAGTTCTTC. It codes for CASSQDGGGRPYNEQFF.

This clonotype was seen at least ten times. One end of the junction varies from germline; a read error may be responsible. The genes are TRBV27 and TRBJ2-4; 7 bases align to TRBD1. Germline V gene data show CDR1 as MNHEY and CDR2 as SMNVEV (reference sequence). The CDR3 covers 13 residues. CDR3 loop: CASSFRRTGTAFF. The CDR3 DNA is TGTGCCAGCAGTTTCCGCCGGACCGGGACAGCGTTCTTC.

This clonotype came up a few times. V usage is TRBV11-2 and J usage is TRBJ1-5; unclear D gene. V was trimmed by 5 bases and J by 2 bases, leaving 13 bases between them. The CDR3 is made up of 15 amino acids. Germline CDR1 SGHAT, CDR2 FQNNGV. This CDR3 reads CASSIDGYGNQPQHF. CDR3 nucleotides: TGTGCCAGCAGCATCGACGGTTACGGCAATCAGCCCCAGCATTTT.

This clonotype was observed a handful of times. The chain uses TRBV29-1 and TRBJ1-5; 9 bases align to TRBD1. Per germline, CDR1 SQVTM and CDR2 ANQGSEA. V gave up 4 bases and J gave up 4 bases; unmatched junction bases: 2. The CDR3 runs 13 residues. The CDR3 loop reads CSVGGTGNQPQHF. CDR3 coding DNA: TGCAGCGTTGGGGGGACAGGGAATCAGCCCCAGCATTTT.

A few counts support this clonotype. This rearrangement joins TRBV20-1 to TRBJ1-3; D call uncertain. V was clipped by 0 bases and J by 4 bases, with 10 bases between them. The CDR3 has 14 residues. Germline CDR1 DFQATT, CDR2 SNEGSKA (reference sequence). CDR3 residues: CSAREGIWGNTIYF. Written as DNA, the CDR3 is TGCAGTGCTAGAGAGGGCATATGGGGAAACACCATATATTTT.

This clonotype was counted at least ten times. V gene TRBV6-6 combines with J gene TRBJ1-3; D gene unclear. Germline V gene lookup returns CDR1 MNHNY and CDR2 SVGAGI (reference sequence). V was pared by 0 bases and J by 5 bases, with 2 bases between. There are 12 residues in the CDR3. The CDR3 here is CASSYSRNTIYF. CDR3 coding DNA: TGTGCCAGCAGTTACTCCCGAAACACCATATATTTT.

This clonotype was observed a handful of times. The rearrangement links TRBV6-6 to TRBJ2-7; D possibly corresponds to TRBD2 (5 bases). Looked up from germline, CDR1 is MNHNY and CDR2 is SVGAGI (reference sequence). V was pared by 7 bases and J by 5 bases, with 18 bases between. This CDR3 comprises 14 residues. CDR3: CASNSGNFTNEQYF. CDR3 in DNA: TGTGCCAGCAACTCCGGGAACTTTACGAACGAGCAGTACTTC.

There are a few counts of this clonotype. The V gene is TRBV28, the J gene TRBJ1-1; D is unresolved. The V end lost 4 bases, the J end lost 4 bases, and 13 bases lay between the germline ends. The germline CDR1 and CDR2 sequences are MDHEN and SYDVKM. This CDR3 spans 14 amino acids. The CDR3 DNA reads as TGTGCCAGCAGTTCCCCAGCCGTGGCCACTGAAGCTTTCTTT. Protein sequence: CASSSPAVATEAFF.